These 18 T cell receptor beta chains share one sample of origin, sequenced in a study of control samples from healthy donors and cancer patients. The data were produced by immunoSEQ multiplex PCR, yet TCRdb's version contains in-frame clones alone and is incomplete. The sample yields about 130,000 clones, roughly 92% seen once. Sequencing was carried out using blood. The receptors here all came from a man in his late teens or twenties in good health.

The CDR3 DNA follows: TGTGCCAGCAGCTTGGCCGGGCCTGGCGGGGGGCGGGTTCGTACGCAGTATTTT. Translation gives CASSLAGPGGGRVRTQYF. V and J are TRBV5-6 and TRBJ2-3; TRBD2 matches 8 bases. V shed 0 bases, J shed 8 bases, and the junction held 17 bases outside the gene matches. Germline V CDR1 and CDR2: SGHDT, YYEEEE. The CDR3 runs 18 residues. Using reference TRBV5-6 and TRBJ2-3 for the parts outside the CDR3, the full variable domain is DAGVTQSPTHLIKTRGQQVTLRCSPKSGHDTVSWYQQALGQGPQFIFQYYEEEERQRGNFPDRFSGHQFPNYSSELNVNALLLGDSALYLCASSLAGPGGGRVRTQYFGPGTRLTVL.

The chain's CDR3 is CASSEVYGYTF. The CDR3 DNA follows: TGTGCCAGCAGTGAAGTCTATGGCTACACCTTC. The chain is built from TRBV2 and TRBJ1-2, with D unclear. Trimming cost V 1 base and J 4 bases, with 1 base left between them. This CDR3 comprises 11 residues. Germline-derived CDR1 and CDR2 are SNHLY and FYNNEI.

The V and J genes are TRBV5-6 and TRBJ2-7, with 7 bases identical to TRBD1. The CDR3 has 14 residues. The junction had 5 bases not matched to a gene; V was cut back by 0 bases and J by 5 bases. Germline V CDR1 and CDR2: SGHDT, YYEEEE. CDR3 sequence (DNA): TGTGCCAGCAGCTTGGTACAGGGGTATGACGAGCAGTACTTC. Translation: CASSLVQGYDEQYF.

This chain uses TRBV7-9 with TRBJ1-1, with TRBD1 identical over 7 bases. The CDR3 sequence is 15 residues long. Trimming cost V 0 bases and J 8 bases; bases outside gene matches: 9. CDR1 and CDR2 from the germline V gene are SEHNR and FQNEAQ (reference sequence). The DNA of the CDR3 is TGTGCCAGCAGCTTAGCGGAGGGGGCGAGTCAGGAAGCTTTCTTT. Residues: CASSLAEGASQEAFF.

The chain is built from TRBV5-1 and TRBJ1-1, with 8 bases lining up with TRBD1. The CDR3 totals 16 residues. CDR1 and CDR2 (germline): SGHRS, YFSETQ. The ends lost 3 bases at V and 1 base at J; junction bases unmatched: 8. The CDR3 coding sequence is TGCGCCAGCAGCTGGGGGGACAGGCTCTGGAACACTGAAGCTTTCTTT. It yields the protein CASSWGDRLWNTEAFF.

This sequence joins TRBV4-2 and TRBJ2-7; 11 positions agree with TRBD2. Per the germline V gene, CDR1 is LGHNA and CDR2 is YNFKEQ. Trimming at V came to 3 bases and at J to 4 bases, leaving 5 bases not matched to a gene. This CDR3 comprises 15 residues. CDR3 region: CASSHNSGGAYEQYF. The CDR3 DNA reads as TGTGCCAGCAGCCACAATAGCGGGGGGGCATACGAGCAGTACTTC.

The CDR3 DNA follows: TGCGCCAGCAGCTTGTCGGGACTAGCGGGGGGTGTCCTCCAAGAGACCCAGTACTTC. This translates into CASSLSGLAGGVLQETQYF. The chain links TRBV5-1 to TRBJ2-5; 15 bases are a match to TRBD2. Germline V gene data show CDR1 as SGHRS and CDR2 as YFSETQ. This CDR3 is built from 19 residues. Trimming cost V 1 base and J 1 base; bases outside gene matches: 8.

The CDR3 here is CASSSLQGNTEAFF. The CDR3 nucleotides are TGTGCCAGCAGCTCGCTCCAGGGGAACACTGAAGCTTTCTTT. The chain joins TRBV11-2 to TRBJ1-1; tentatively, D is TRBD1 (5 bases). Germline assignment: CDR1 SGHAT and CDR2 FQNNGV. With 4 bases removed from V and 1 base from J, the gap between germline ends came to 10 bases. The length of the CDR3 is 14 residues.

This chain uses TRBV2 with TRBJ2-1; D is unresolved. Trimming took off 3 bases at V and 0 bases at J, with 12 bases between the two ends. CDR1 is SNHLY and CDR2 is FYNNEI in the germline V gene. This CDR3 comprises 16 residues. The CDR3 DNA is TGTGCCAGCAGTGATCCCAGGCGATCCTCCTACAATGAGCAGTTCTTC. It is translated as CASSDPRRSSYNEQFF.

J is TRBJ2-7 and V is TRBV15, with D possibly matching TRBD1 (9 bases). CDR3 size: 18 residues. V lost 5 bases and J lost 4, with 27 bases in between. CDR1 is LNHNV and CDR2 is YYDKDF in the germline V gene (reference sequence). The CDR3 DNA is TGTGCCACCAGCGCTCACCTCTTTAGCGGGACAGGGTTTTACGAGCAGTACTTC. This sequence encodes CATSAHLFSGTGFYEQYF.

This clone was counted a few times. CDR3 residues: CASSYQAGGNTGELFF. Here the CDR3 DNA reads TGTGCCAGCAGTTACCAGGCGGGGGGGAACACCGGGGAGCTGTTTTTT. V gene TRBV6-6 combines with J gene TRBJ2-2; 8 bases map to TRBD2. This CDR3 spans 16 amino acids. Germline CDR1 MNHNY, CDR2 SVGAGI (reference sequence). Trimming removed 2 bases from V and 1 base from J; junction bases left unmatched: 3.

This clone was counted only a few times. V gene TRBV7-3 combines with J gene TRBJ2-7; TRBD2 matches 9 bases. This CDR3 has 14 residues. In germline, CDR1 is SGHTA, CDR2 FQGTGA. V gave up 0 bases and J gave up 6 bases; unmatched junction bases: 3. The CDR3 is CASSLTGGGGEQYF. DNA for the CDR3: TGTGCCAGCAGCTTAACGGGCGGGGGGGGCGAGCAGTACTTC.

This chain links TRBV7-9 with TRBJ1-5; D gene ambiguous. Between the trimmed V and J ends, which lost 6 bases and 2 bases, there was a span of 11 bases. The germline CDR1 and CDR2 sequences are SEHNR and FQNEAQ (reference sequence). There are 14 residues in the CDR3. The CDR3 protein is CASSPVVGNQPQHF. The CDR3 DNA reads TGTGCCAGCAGTCCTGTGGTAGGCAATCAGCCCCAGCATTTT.

The chain combines TRBV5-4 with TRBJ1-1, with 7 bases matching TRBD1. V gave up 7 bases and J gave up 3 bases; unmatched junction bases: 12. CDR1 and CDR2 from the germline V gene are SGHNT and YYREEE (reference sequence). This CDR3 comprises 15 residues. The CDR3 nucleotides are TGTGCCAGCGGATATCCGACAGGGAGGGACACTGAAGCTTTCTTT. This gives the protein CASGYPTGRDTEAFF.

The rearrangement joins TRBV9 to TRBJ2-5; D is perhaps TRBD2 (6 bases). V gave up 0 bases and J gave up 9 bases, with 15 bases separating them. This CDR3 spans 14 amino acids. Per germline, CDR1 SGDLS and CDR2 YYNGEE. CDR3 amino acids: CASSVGDPPGAQYF. CDR3 DNA sequence: TGTGCCAGCAGCGTAGGGGACCCACCGGGGGCCCAGTACTTC.

The chain joins TRBV2 to TRBJ2-7; D unclear. V was shortened by 7 bases and J by 2 bases, with 6 bases between the two germline ends. CDR1 and CDR2 (germline): SNHLY, FYNNEI. This CDR3 comprises 11 residues. The CDR3 protein is CASMSAYEQYF. DNA of the CDR3: TGTGCCAGCATGTCAGCCTACGAGCAGTACTTC.

With regard to this clone: Other DNA sequences in the same sample also yield this CDR3. The chain joins TRBV11-2 to TRBJ2-7, with no clear D. CDR3 size: 15 residues. Germline CDR1 is SGHAT and CDR2 is FQNNGV. Trimming took off 5 bases at V and 0 bases at J, with 14 bases between the two ends. The CDR3: CASSPHHLSSYEQYF. In DNA, the CDR3 is TGTGCCAGCAGCCCACACCACCTTAGCTCCTACGAGCAGTACTTC.

This chain connects TRBV5-1 to TRBJ2-7; TRBD1 is a possible D gene (6 bases). The CDR3 has 13 residues. The V end was cut by 4 bases, the J end by 3 bases, with 11 bases between. CDR1 and CDR2 (germline): SGHRS, YFSETQ. Here the CDR3 DNA reads TGCGCCAGCAGCCGGTCACAGGGCTACGAGCAGTACTTC. Translating it yields CASSRSQGYEQYF.